The 30 T cell receptor beta chains below all came from one sample that was sequenced in a study of regulatory T cells in long-lasting Graves disease. Sample time point: newly diagnosed GD, antithyroid drugs for less than 3 months. PBMC-derived RNA was used for the TCR library. For TCR beta, libraries came from iRepertoire HTBI primers and Arm-PCR of CDR3 regions. TCRdb ran MiXCR on the multiplex PCR reads and lists one entry per CDR3 protein. This table holds roughly 500,000 distinct CDR3 sequences, about 11% found once. These data are also associated with another study on T cells in Graves' hyperthyroidism and ophthalmopathy.

Sequencing used peripheral blood mononuclear cells (PBMCs), obtained at new diagnosis, from a patient treated with antithyroid drugs. These receptors were taken from a woman aged 30 to 39 with Graves disease.

This clonotype was seen many times. The V and J genes are TRBV7-9 and TRBJ1-1; weak D call: TRBD1 (5 bases). The length of the CDR3 is 17 residues. Germline V CDR1 and CDR2: SEHNR, FQNEAQ (reference sequence). Trimming stripped 5 bases from V and 3 bases from J, with 22 bases between. The CDR3 spells CASSTHSPTVEDTEAFF. DNA for the CDR3: TGTGCCAGCAGCACACACTCTCCGACAGTTGAGGACACTGAAGCTTTCTTT.

This clonotype was picked up a small number of times. CDR3 sequence (DNA): TGTGCCAGCAGTGGAGAACTTCGGGACACCCGGCGAGGAAACACCATATATTTT. Its protein is CASSGELRDTRRGNTIYF. The genes are TRBV6-2 or TRBV6-3 and TRBJ1-3, with D perhaps TRBD1 (6 bases). Germline CDR1 and CDR2: MNHEY and SVGEGT. CDR3 length: 18 residues. V was trimmed by 5 bases and J by 4 bases, leaving 24 bases between them.

The chain has TRBV6-1 and TRBJ2-7; D could derive from TRBD1 or TRBD2 (5 bases each). The V end was cut by 4 bases, the J end by 0 bases, with 16 bases between. The CDR3 has 16 residues. The germline CDR1 and CDR2 sequences are MNHNS and SASEGT. The chain's CDR3 is CASSAIAGTVSYEQYF. CDR3 in DNA: TGTGCCAGCAGTGCCATCGCCGGGACGGTCTCCTACGAGCAGTACTTC.

Many counts were recorded for this clonotype. The chain recombines TRBV10-2 with TRBJ2-5, with a weak D call TRBD2 (5 bases). CDR3 length equals 14 residues. V was pared by 8 bases and J by 0 bases, with 13 bases between. Germline V CDR1 and CDR2: WSHSY, SAAADI. Here the CDR3 DNA reads TGCGCCAGCCGGGTTGGGGAGTACCAAGAGACCCAGTACTTC. It translates to CASRVGEYQETQYF.

This clonotype occurred many times. The chain recombines TRBV29-1 with TRBJ2-3; 10 nucleotides agree with TRBD2. V lost 1 base to trimming and J lost 6 bases; unmatched junction nucleotides: 4. The germline gives CDR1 SQVTM, CDR2 ANQGSEA. The CDR3 runs 14 residues. For the CDR3, the DNA is TGCAGCGTTGAAGCTAGCGGGAGTTTGGATACGCAGTATTTT. Its translation: CSVEASGSLDTQYF.

At least ten counts were recorded for this clonotype. The chain combines TRBV29-1 with TRBJ1-2, with D possibly being TRBD1 (5 bases). Trimming took 3 bases from V and 4 from J, leaving 9 bases between them. The length of the CDR3 is 12 residues. Germline V gene data show CDR1 as SQVTM and CDR2 as ANQGSEA. This CDR3 is CSVEGRTYGYTF. The CDR3 DNA sequence: TGCAGCGTTGAGGGACGGACCTATGGCTACACCTTC.

This clonotype appeared many times. J is TRBJ1-2 and V is TRBV3-1; no firm D call. The CDR3 runs to 16 residues. Germline assignment: CDR1 LGHDT and CDR2 YNNKEL (reference sequence). The V gene lost 4 bases and the J gene lost 0 bases, with 15 bases spanning the gap. The chain's CDR3 is CASSPVGRIPNYGYTF. The CDR3 nucleotides are TGTGCCAGCAGCCCAGTGGGGAGGATTCCTAACTATGGCTACACCTTC.

This clonotype was counted ten times or more. The V call is TRBV19, the J call TRBJ1-1, with TRBD1 identical over 9 bases. Trimming removed 10 bases from V and 0 bases from J; junction bases left unmatched: 3. CDR3 length: 13 amino acids. Germline CDR1 and CDR2: LNHDA and SQIVND (reference sequence). In DNA, the CDR3 is TGTGCCACCAGGGACAGGGTGAACACTGAAGCTTTCTTT. This sequence encodes CATRDRVNTEAFF.

Details on this clonotype: A much more abundant neighbour one base away suggests this may be a read error. This CDR3 is missing its conserved last phenylalanine or tryptophan, likely due to a read error. This chain connects TRBV7-9 to TRBJ2-1; D not resolved. This CDR3 comprises 15 residues. Germline V gene lookup returns CDR1 SEHNR and CDR2 FQNEAQ (reference sequence). V gave up 5 bases and J gave up 2 bases, with 13 bases separating them. This CDR3 reads CASSRTDHPYNEQFL. CDR3 nucleotide sequence: TGTGCCAGCAGCCGTACAGACCATCCCTACAATGAGCAGTTCCTC.

This clonotype came up many times. The V gene is TRBV18, the J gene TRBJ2-3, with 8 nucleotides matching TRBD2. The CDR3 length is 16 residues. Germline V CDR1 and CDR2: KGHSH, LQKENI. With 3 bases clipped from V and 3 bases from J, the junction kept 8 bases outside the gene matches. The CDR3 bases are TGTGCCAGCTCACCTTTACTAGCGGCGATTACAGATACGCAGTATTTT. It yields the protein CASSPLLAAITDTQYF.

This clonotype was counted ten times or more. V and J are TRBV30 and TRBJ2-1; tentatively, D is TRBD1 (6 bases). From germline, CDR1 is GTSNPN and CDR2 SVGIG (reference sequence). V was cut by 5 bases and J by 5 bases, with 13 bases left in between. CDR3 length equals 13 residues. CDR3 bases: TGTGCCTGGTTTAGACAGGCCAACAATGAGCAGTTCTTC. It translates to CAWFRQANNEQFF.

J is TRBJ1-1 and V is TRBV7-9; TRBD1 is a possible D gene (5 bases). With 5 bases removed from V and 0 bases from J, the gap between germline ends came to 10 bases. Germline assignment: CDR1 SEHNR and CDR2 FQNEAQ (reference sequence). The CDR3 is 14 residues long. The CDR3 sequence: CASSAGTMNTEAFF. The CDR3 nucleotides read TGTGCCAGCAGCGCAGGGACCATGAACACTGAAGCTTTCTTT.

This clonotype was recorded at least ten times. V gene TRBV30 combines with J gene TRBJ2-1; no clear D gene. CDR3 length: 11 residues. Trimming removed 1 base from V and 4 bases from J, with 2 bases in between. Germline V gene sequence: CDR1 GTSNPN, CDR2 SVGIG (reference sequence). CDR3 residues: CAWSGYNEQFF. The DNA for the CDR3 is TGTGCCTGGAGTGGATACAATGAGCAGTTCTTC.

This clonotype occurred many times. This sequence joins TRBV30 and TRBJ2-5; possible D gene TRBD1, 5 bases. V lost 3 bases to trimming and J lost 7 bases, with 12 bases between them. This CDR3 is built from 12 residues. The V gene's germline CDR1 is GTSNPN and CDR2 SVGIG (reference sequence). The CDR3 sequence: CAWSRVVGTQYF. The CDR3 region has the DNA TGTGCCTGGAGCAGGGTAGTTGGGACCCAGTACTTC.

This clonotype was recorded many times. The V call is TRBV12-3 or TRBV12-4, the J call TRBJ2-1; 7 bases align to TRBD1. V lost 6 bases, J lost 0 bases, and 8 bases stayed unmatched. CDR3 size: 16 residues. CDR3 sequence reads: CASSRGQASSYNEQFF. The DNA of the CDR3 is TGTGCCAGCAGCCGCGGACAGGCGAGCTCCTACAATGAGCAGTTCTTC.

This clonotype was detected a few times. J is TRBJ1-6 and V is TRBV5-4; D uncertain. V gave up 0 bases and J gave up 7 bases, with 8 bases separating them. The CDR3 contains 14 residues. The germline CDR1 and CDR2 sequences are SGHNT and YYREEE (reference sequence). In nucleotides, the CDR3 is TGTGCCAGCAGCTTGGTGGCGCACAATTCACCCCTCCACTTT. Its translation is CASSLVAHNSPLHF. Together with reference TRBV5-4 and TRBJ1-6, the CDR3 gives the full variable domain: ETGVTQSPTHLIKTRGQQVTLRCSSQSGHNTVSWYQQALGQGPQFIFQYYREEENGRGNFPPRFSGLQFPNYSSELNVNALELDDSALYLCASSLVAHNSPLHFGNGTRLTVT.

V usage is TRBV19 and J usage is TRBJ2-5; D not certain. The CDR3 spans 12 residues. Trimming stripped 5 bases from V and 3 bases from J, with 7 bases between. From germline, CDR1 is LNHDA and CDR2 SQIVND (reference sequence). For the CDR3, the DNA is TGTGCCAGTAGTCACTCAGAAGAGACCCAGTACTTC. It encodes CASSHSEETQYF.

This clonotype was detected ten times or more. This chain joins TRBV11-1 and TRBJ1-1; the match to TRBD1 covers 7 bases. Germline V gene data show CDR1 as SGHAT and CDR2 as FQDESV (reference sequence). The V and J ends lost 5 bases and 0 bases, in that order; junction bases with no gene match: 12. The CDR3 loop spans 17 amino acids. This CDR3 reads CASSLTGSPFMNTEAFF. The CDR3 nucleotides read TGTGCCAGCAGCCTGACAGGGAGTCCTTTCATGAACACTGAAGCTTTCTTT.

This clonotype was found many times. J is TRBJ1-6 and V is TRBV6-1; no definite D call. This CDR3 spans 15 amino acids. V lost 1 base, J lost 8 bases, and 12 bases lay in between. The V gene's germline CDR1 is MNHNS and CDR2 SASEGT. CDR3 DNA: TGTGCCAGCAGTGAAGGAGGGCTCGAGTATTCACCCCTCCACTTT. It is translated as CASSEGGLEYSPLHF.

A few counts support this clonotype. This chain links TRBV20-1 with TRBJ1-1; D perhaps matches TRBD1 (6 bases). This CDR3 comprises 12 residues. V was cut by 6 bases and J by 10 bases, with 18 bases left in between. Germline V gene sequence: CDR1 DFQATT, CDR2 SNEGSKA (reference sequence). The CDR3 DNA reads TGCAGTGCGACCAAGGGGGATATTCCAGCTTTCTTT. Translating gives CSATKGDIPAFF.

The chain joins TRBV27 to TRBJ2-4; D remains unclear. The CDR3 runs 16 residues. The V end was cut by 3 bases, the J end by 0 bases, with 12 bases between. The germline CDR1 and CDR2 sequences are MNHEY and SMNVEV (reference sequence). The CDR3 spells CASSFHYALAKNIQYF. The CDR3 region has the DNA TGTGCCAGCAGTTTCCATTACGCCCTAGCCAAAAACATTCAGTACTTC.

This clonotype was detected ten times or more. This chain links TRBV24-1 with TRBJ1-1, with D uncertain. Trimming took off 0 bases at V and 3 bases at J, with 4 bases between the two ends. Germline CDR1 reads KGHDR; CDR2 reads SFDVKD. This CDR3 region has 13 residues. The CDR3 DNA reads as TGTGCCACCAGTGATTTGGGGTACACTGAAGCTTTCTTT. The encoded protein is CATSDLGYTEAFF.

Note on this clonotype: Since a much larger clone is just one base distant, this may be a read error. This is likely a read error, given that the CDR3 carries no conserved phenylalanine or tryptophan at its end. CDR3 coding DNA: TGTGCCAGCAGCGTAAACGGGTTCACAGATACGCAGTATTCT. It is translated as CASSVNGFTDTQYS. The genes are TRBV9 and TRBJ2-3; D is unresolved. The CDR3 sequence is 14 residues long. Between the trimmed V and J ends, which lost 1 base and 2 bases, there was a span of 8 bases. CDR1 is SGDLS, CDR2 YYNGEE, per germline.

This clonotype was picked up many times. The rearrangement links TRBV19 to TRBJ1-1; D possibly corresponds to TRBD1 (6 bases). The CDR3 contains 15 residues. Germline V gene sequence: CDR1 LNHDA, CDR2 SQIVND (reference sequence). Between the trimmed V and J ends, which lost 5 bases and 1 base, there was a span of 14 bases. The CDR3 bases are TGTGCCAGTAGTGCCCCTAGGGGGACGAACACTGAAGCTTTCTTT. Its translation: CASSAPRGTNTEAFF.

This clonotype was observed at least ten times. The rearrangement links TRBV7-2 to TRBJ2-1, with no clear D. V was trimmed by 5 bases and J by 6 bases, leaving 20 bases between them. Per germline, CDR1 SGHTA and CDR2 FQGNSA. This CDR3 contains 16 residues. The CDR3 loop is CASSPSVGNPRNEQFF. CDR3 in DNA: TGTGCCAGCAGCCCCTCGGTAGGGAACCCTCGCAATGAGCAGTTCTTC.

This clonotype was observed at least ten times. The V gene is TRBV29-1, the J gene TRBJ2-1; TRBD2 matches 7 bases. The CDR3 runs 16 residues. CDR1 and CDR2 (germline): SQVTM, ANQGSEA. V trimming: 6 bases; J trimming: 7 bases; junction bases outside the gene matches: 18. The CDR3 coding sequence is TGCAGCGTGGGAAAGTGGGGAGGGCCCGGTAGGAATGAGCAGTTCTTC. This sequence encodes CSVGKWGGPGRNEQFF.

In this sample, this clonotype turned up many times. This chain uses TRBV19 with TRBJ2-2; 10 bases align to TRBD2. Per the germline V gene, CDR1 is LNHDA and CDR2 is SQIVND (reference sequence). This CDR3 comprises 18 residues. V was clipped by 0 bases and J by 5 bases; unmatched bases: 9. CDR3 residues: CASSIDGLAGAWTGELFF. The CDR3 coding sequence is TGTGCCAGTAGTATAGACGGGCTAGCGGGAGCGTGGACCGGGGAGCTGTTTTTT.

As for this clonotype: A read error may be the cause here, since a much bigger clone is one base away. The chain joins TRBV20-1 to TRBJ2-2; 8 bases are shared with TRBD2. There are 14 residues in the CDR3. Germline V CDR1 and CDR2: DFQATT, SNEGSKA (reference sequence). The CDR3 sequence is CSASSGSLAGELYF. In DNA form, the CDR3 reads TGCAGTGCTTCGAGCGGGAGCCTGGCCGGGGAGCTGTATTTT.

This clonotype came up many times. The chain uses TRBV5-5 and TRBJ2-7; 13 bases are a match to TRBD2. The CDR3 length is 17 residues. V trimming: 4 bases; J trimming: 5 bases; junction bases outside the gene matches: 12. Germline V gene data show CDR1 as SGHKS and CDR2 as YYEKEE (reference sequence). The CDR3 DNA follows: TGTGCCAGCAGCCTACGGACTAGCGGGAGATTGGGAAACGAGCAGTACTTC. Amino acid sequence: CASSLRTSGRLGNEQYF.

This clonotype was counted only a few times. V gene TRBV4-1 combines with J gene TRBJ2-4, with D possibly TRBD2 on 5 matching bases. CDR1 is MGHRA and CDR2 is YSYEKL in the germline V gene. The V gene lost 0 bases and the J gene lost 7 bases, with 22 bases spanning the gap. The CDR3 runs to 18 residues. In nucleotides, the CDR3 is TGCGCCAGCAGCCAAGAAGTTTTGAGTTCGGGGTCGAGGAACATTCAGTACTTC. Translated, it gives CASSQEVLSSGSRNIQYF.